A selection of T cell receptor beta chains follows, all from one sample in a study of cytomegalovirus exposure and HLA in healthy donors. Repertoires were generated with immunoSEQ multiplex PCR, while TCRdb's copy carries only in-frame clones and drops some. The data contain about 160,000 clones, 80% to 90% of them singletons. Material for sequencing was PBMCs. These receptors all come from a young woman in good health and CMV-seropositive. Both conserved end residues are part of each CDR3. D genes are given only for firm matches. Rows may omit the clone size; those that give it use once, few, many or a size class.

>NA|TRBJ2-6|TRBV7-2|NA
CASSFEVSGANVLTF
TGTGCCAGCAGCTTTGAGGTCTCTGGGGCCAACGTCCTGACTTTC
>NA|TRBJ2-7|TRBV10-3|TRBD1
CAIANRGAYEQYF
TGTGCCATCGCTAACAGGGGAGCCTACGAGCAGTACTTC
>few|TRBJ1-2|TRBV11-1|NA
CASSWTGNYGYTF
TGTGCCAGCAGTTGGACGGGAAACTATGGCTACACCTTC
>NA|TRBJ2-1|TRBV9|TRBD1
CASSSRQGSYNEQFF
TGTGCCAGCAGCTCGCGACAGGGCTCCTACAATGAGCAGTTCTTC
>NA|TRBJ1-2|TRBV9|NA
CASREGGGYGYTF
TGTGCCAGCAGAGAGGGAGGGGGCTATGGCTACACCTTC
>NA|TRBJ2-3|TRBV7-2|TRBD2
CASSLAQGLAGIYTQYF
TGTGCCAGCAGCTTAGCGCAAGGACTAGCGGGGATTTATACGCAGTATTTT
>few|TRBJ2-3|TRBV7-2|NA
CASSPGADTQYF
TGTGCCAGCAGCCCAGGGGCAGATACGCAGTATTTT
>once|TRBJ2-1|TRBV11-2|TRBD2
CASSPRLAGMLEQFF
TGTGCCAGCAGCCCTAGACTAGCGGGGATGCTTGAGCAGTTCTTC
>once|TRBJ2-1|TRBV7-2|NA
CASSFLAGNEQFF
TGTGCCAGCAGCTTCCTAGCAGGTAATGAGCAGTTCTTC
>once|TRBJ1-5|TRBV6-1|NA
CASRIRQESNQPQHF
TGTGCCAGCAGGATTCGACAGGAAAGCAATCAGCCCCAGCATTTT
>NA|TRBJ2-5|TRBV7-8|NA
CASSLRQPRETQYF
TGTGCCAGCAGCTTACGACAGCCTCGAGAGACCCAGTACTTC
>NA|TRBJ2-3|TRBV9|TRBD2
CASSVGPWRGVSTDTQYF
TGTGCCAGCAGCGTAGGCCCCTGGCGGGGGGTTAGCACAGATACGCAGTATTTT
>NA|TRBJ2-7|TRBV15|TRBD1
CATSRERQGAYEQYF
TGTGCCACCAGCAGAGAACGACAGGGGGCCTACGAGCAGTACTTC
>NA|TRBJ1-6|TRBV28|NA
CASILGGNSPLHF
TGTGCCAGCATCCTGGGGGGGAATTCACCCCTCCACTTT
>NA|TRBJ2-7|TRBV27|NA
CASSRSYSQSSYEQYF
TGTGCCAGCAGTCGGTCTTACAGTCAAAGCTCCTACGAGCAGTACTTC
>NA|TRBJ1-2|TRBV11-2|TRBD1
CASSFPGQGRNLDYGYTF
TGTGCCAGCAGCTTCCCGGGACAGGGCAGGAATTTAGACTATGGCTACACCTTC
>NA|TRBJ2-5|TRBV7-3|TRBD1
CASSRSTGGETQYF
TGTGCCAGCAGTCGATCTACAGGGGGCGAGACCCAGTACTTC
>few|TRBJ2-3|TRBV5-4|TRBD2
CASSSRTSGDTQYF
TGTGCCAGCAGCTCCCGGACTAGCGGGGATACGCAGTATTTT
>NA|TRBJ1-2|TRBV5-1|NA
CASSLNGGALGGYTF
TGCGCCAGCAGCCTGAACGGGGGGGCCCTCGGGGGCTACACCTTC
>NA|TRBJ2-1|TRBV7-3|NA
CSSSSPSSGTQLYNEQFF
TGTTCCAGCAGCTCTCCCTCCTCCGGGACTCAATTATACAATGAGCAGTTCTTC
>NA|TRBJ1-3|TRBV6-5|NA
CASSYSMQGNTIYF
TGTGCCAGCAGTTACTCGATGCAGGGAAACACCATATATTTT
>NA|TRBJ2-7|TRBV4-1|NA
CASSQDRSKIRFEQYF
TGCGCCAGCAGCCAAGATCGTAGTAAAATCCGGTTCGAGCAGTACTTC
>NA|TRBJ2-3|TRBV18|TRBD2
CASSNVAGASTDTQYF
TGTGCCAGCTCGAACGTAGCGGGGGCGAGCACAGATACGCAGTATTTT
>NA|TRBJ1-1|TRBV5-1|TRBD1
CASSLAGQGSKSFF
TGCGCCAGCAGCTTGGCCGGACAGGGCAGTAAGTCTTTCTTT
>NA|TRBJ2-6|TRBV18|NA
CASSPTGGSGANVLTF
TGTGCCAGCTCACCGACAGGCGGCTCTGGGGCCAACGTCCTGACTTTC
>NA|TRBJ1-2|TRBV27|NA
CASNLWGGLTDGYTF
TGTGCCAGCAACCTGTGGGGGGGGCTGACGGATGGCTACACCTTC
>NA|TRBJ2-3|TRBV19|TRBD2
CASSIRSGGATDTQYF
TGTGCCAGTAGTATAAGGAGCGGGGGGGCCACAGATACGCAGTATTTT
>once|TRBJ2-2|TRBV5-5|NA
CASSLARQGGGGELFF
TGTGCCAGCAGCTTGGCAAGGCAGGGGGGCGGCGGGGAGCTGTTTTTT
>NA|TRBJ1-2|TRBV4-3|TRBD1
CASSLGTAANYGYTF
TGCGCCAGCAGCCTAGGGACAGCAGCTAACTATGGCTACACCTTC
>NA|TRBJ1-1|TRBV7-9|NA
CASSSPDGVGVNTEAFF
TGTGCCAGCAGCTCGCCTGATGGGGTAGGGGTGAACACTGAAGCTTTCTTT
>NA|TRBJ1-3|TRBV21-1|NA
CASSRGQGNHSFGNTVYF
TGTGCCAGCAGCAGAGGACAGGGAAATCACTCTTTTGGAAACACCGTATATTTT
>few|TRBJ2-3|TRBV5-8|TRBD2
CASSRLSGADTQYF
TGTGCCAGCAGTCGCCTAAGCGGGGCAGATACGCAGTATTTT
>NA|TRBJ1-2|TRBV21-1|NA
CASSKYVSGYTF
TGTGCCAGCAGCAAATACGTCAGTGGCTACACCTTC
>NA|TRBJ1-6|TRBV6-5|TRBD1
CASSYRGLSSSPLHF
TGTGCCAGCAGTTACAGGGGGCTGTCGTCTTCCCCCCTCCACTTT
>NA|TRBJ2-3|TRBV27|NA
CASSFFGQKSTDTQYF
NA
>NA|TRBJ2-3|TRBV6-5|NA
CASRQSGTDTQYF
TGTGCCAGCAGACAGTCTGGCACAGATACGCAGTATTTT
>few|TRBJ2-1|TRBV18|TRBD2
CASSQGGGADNEQFF
TGTGCCAGCTCACAGGGCGGGGGGGCCGACAATGAGCAGTTCTTC
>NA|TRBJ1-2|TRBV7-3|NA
CASSLKNARGQGGYTF
TGTGCCAGCAGCTTAAAAAACGCCAGGGGCCAGGGTGGCTACACCTTC
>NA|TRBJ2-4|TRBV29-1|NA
CSVDAGRGNIQYF
TGCAGCGTCGATGCCGGCCGGGGAAACATTCAGTACTTC
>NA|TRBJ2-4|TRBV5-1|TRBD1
CASSGGQLDIQYF
TGCGCCAGCAGCGGGGGACAGTTGGACATTCAGTACTTC
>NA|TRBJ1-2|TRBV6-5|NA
CASSSYGYTF
TGTGCCAGCAGCTCCTATGGCTACACCTTC
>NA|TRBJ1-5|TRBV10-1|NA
CASSERTRGQPQHF
TGCGCCAGCAGTGAGAGGACAAGGGGCCAGCCCCAGCATTTT
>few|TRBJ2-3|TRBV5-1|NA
CASSLAGAGASDTQYF
TGCGCCAGCAGCTTGGCCGGGGCGGGGGCCTCAGATACGCAGTATTTT
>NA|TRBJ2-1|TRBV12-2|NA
CASRLAGGAHNEQFF
TGTGCAAGTCGCTTAGCAGGGGGTGCACACAATGAGCAGTTCTTC
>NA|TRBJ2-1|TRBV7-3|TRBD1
CASSSLPGQGVEQFF
TGTGCCAGCAGCTCCTTACCGGGACAGGGGGTTGAGCAGTTCTTC
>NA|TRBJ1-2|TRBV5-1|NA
CASSFQGNYGYTF
TGCGCCAGCAGCTTTCAGGGTAACTATGGCTACACCTTC
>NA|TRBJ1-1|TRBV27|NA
CASSLFGEGSTEAFF
TGTGCCAGCAGTTTATTTGGGGAGGGGAGCACTGAAGCTTTCTTT
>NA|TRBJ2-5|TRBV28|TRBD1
CASRHQGQGRYQETQYF
TGTGCCAGCAGACACCAGGGACAGGGGCGGTACCAAGAGACCCAGTACTTC
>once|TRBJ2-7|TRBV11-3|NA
CASSLITGREQYF
TGTGCCAGCAGCTTAATCACAGGGCGCGAGCAGTACTTC
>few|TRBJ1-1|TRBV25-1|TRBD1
CASSGQGAAEAFF
TGTGCCAGCAGTGGACAGGGGGCGGCTGAAGCTTTCTTT
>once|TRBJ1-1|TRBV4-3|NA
CASSLRGKNTEAFF
TGCGCCAGCAGCTTAAGGGGAAAAAACACTGAAGCTTTCTTT
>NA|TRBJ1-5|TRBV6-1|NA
CASSTGLSNQPQHF
TGTGCCAGCAGTACAGGGCTGAGCAATCAGCCCCAGCATTTT
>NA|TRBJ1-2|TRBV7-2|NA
CASSLAEAGGPGGYTF
TGTGCCAGCAGCTTAGCGGAGGCGGGGGGACCCGGCGGCTACACCTTC
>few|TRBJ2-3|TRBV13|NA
CASSLDREGDTQYF
TGTGCCAGCAGCTTAGACAGGGAGGGAGATACGCAGTATTTT
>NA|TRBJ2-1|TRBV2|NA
CASSARGPSYNEQFF
TGTGCCAGCAGTGCTCGGGGTCCCTCCTACAATGAGCAGTTCTTC